The clone carrying this TCR beta chain showed up just once. Antigen specificity is unknown. TCRdb keeps only in-frame clones here, not all; method: immunoSEQ multiplex PCR. The table includes some 120,000 clones, more than 75% detected once. This specimen comes from a study of radiation and T cells in renal cell carcinoma. For the study at large: Nephrectomy followed 15 Gy stereotactic body radiation by 4 weeks.

Findings and caveats of the study: Top tumor clonotypes rose in blood 2 weeks post-radiation, then contracted. No pretreatment tumor biopsies were available for baseline clonotypes.

Time point of the sample: blood 2 weeks post-SBRT. As for treatment: 15 Gy SBRT to primary tumor, nephrectomy 4 weeks later. After SBRT, blood was collected at 2 and 4 weeks, plus baseline. CDR1 is PRHDT, CDR2 FYEKMQ, per germline (reference sequence). The CDR3 is 12 residues long. The V and J ends lost 4 bases and 4 bases respectively, with 8 bases between them. The receptor's source is an older woman with renal cell carcinoma. The gene calls are TRBV13 and TRBJ2-7, with a possible D match to TRBD1 (6 bases). Sequencing was performed on blood, taken from a patient whose treatment included radiotherapy and nephrectomy. This CDR3 reads CASSSGVYEQYF. The CDR3 nucleotides are TGTGCCAGCAGCTCAGGGGTGTACGAGCAGTACTTC. The full variable domain, rest sourced from reference TRBV13 and TRBJ2-7, is AAGVIQSPRHLIKEKRETATLKCYPIPRHDTVYWYQQGPGQDPQFLISFYEKMQSDKGSIPDRFSAQQFSDYHSELNMSSLELGDSALYFCASSSGVYEQYFGPGTRLTVT.